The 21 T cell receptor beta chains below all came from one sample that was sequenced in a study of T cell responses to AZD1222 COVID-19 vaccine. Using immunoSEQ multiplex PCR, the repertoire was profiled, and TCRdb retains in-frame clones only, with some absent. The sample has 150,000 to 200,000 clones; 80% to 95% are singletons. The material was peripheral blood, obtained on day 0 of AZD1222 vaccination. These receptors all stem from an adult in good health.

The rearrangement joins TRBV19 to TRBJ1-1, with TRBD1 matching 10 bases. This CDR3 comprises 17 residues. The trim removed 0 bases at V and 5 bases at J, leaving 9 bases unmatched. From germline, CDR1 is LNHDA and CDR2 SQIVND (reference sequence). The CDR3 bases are TGTGCCAGTAGTATAGAGTCTGTTTGGGGACAGGGGACTGAAGCTTTCTTT. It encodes CASSIESVWGQGTEAFF.

Here the CDR3 reads CASSPPYNTGELFF. CDR3 in DNA: TGCGCCAGCAGCCCGCCGTATAACACCGGGGAGCTGTTTTTT. V and J are TRBV4-3 and TRBJ2-2; D not resolved. Looked up from germline, CDR1 is LGHNA and CDR2 is YSLEER. V was shortened by 4 bases and J by 2 bases, with 8 bases between the two germline ends. The CDR3 is 14 amino acids.

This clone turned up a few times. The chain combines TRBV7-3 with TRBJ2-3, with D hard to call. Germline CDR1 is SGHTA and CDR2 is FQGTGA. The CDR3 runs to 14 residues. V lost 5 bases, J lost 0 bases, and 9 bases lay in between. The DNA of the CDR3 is TGTGCCAGCAGCCCGGCGGCTAGCACAGATACGCAGTATTTT. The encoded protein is CASSPAASTDTQYF.

CDR3: CASSSRRGLGTDTQYF. CDR3 DNA sequence: TGTGCCAGTAGTTCACGCAGGGGGTTGGGGACAGATACGCAGTATTTT. The chain employs TRBV19 and TRBJ2-3; TRBD1 matches 7 bases. The CDR3 is 16 residues long. Germline assignment: CDR1 LNHDA and CDR2 SQIVND (reference sequence). V was clipped by 5 bases and J by 3 bases; unmatched bases: 11.

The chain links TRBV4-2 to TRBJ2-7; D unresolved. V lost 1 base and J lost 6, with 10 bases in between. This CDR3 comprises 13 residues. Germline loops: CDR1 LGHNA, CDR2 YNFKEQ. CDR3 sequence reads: CASSQGFRSEQYF. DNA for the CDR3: TGTGCCAGCAGCCAAGGCTTCCGGAGCGAGCAGTACTTC.

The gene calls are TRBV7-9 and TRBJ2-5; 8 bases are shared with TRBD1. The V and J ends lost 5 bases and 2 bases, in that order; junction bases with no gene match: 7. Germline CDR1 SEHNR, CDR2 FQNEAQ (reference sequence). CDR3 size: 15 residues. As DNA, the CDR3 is TGTGCCAGCAGCCACGGGACAGGAACGCAAGAGACCCAGTACTTC. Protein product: CASSHGTGTQETQYF. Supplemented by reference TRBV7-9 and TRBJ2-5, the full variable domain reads DTGVSQNPRHKITKRGQNVTFRCDPISEHNRLYWYRQTLGQGPEFLTYFQNEAQLEKSRLLSDRFSAERPKGSFSTLEIQRTEQGDSAMYLCASSHGTGTQETQYFGPGTRLLVL.

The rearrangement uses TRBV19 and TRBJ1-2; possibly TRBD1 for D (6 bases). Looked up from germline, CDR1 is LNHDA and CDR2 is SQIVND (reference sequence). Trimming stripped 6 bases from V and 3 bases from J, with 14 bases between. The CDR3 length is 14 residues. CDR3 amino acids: CASSTRGLHYGYTF. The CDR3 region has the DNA TGTGCCAGTAGCACGAGGGGGTTACACTATGGCTACACCTTC.

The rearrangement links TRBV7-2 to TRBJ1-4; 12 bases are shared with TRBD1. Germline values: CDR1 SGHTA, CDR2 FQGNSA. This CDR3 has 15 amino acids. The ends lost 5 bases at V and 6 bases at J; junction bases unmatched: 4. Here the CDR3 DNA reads TGTGCCAGCAGCGGGGGGACAGGGGGCTATGAAAAACTGTTTTTT. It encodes CASSGGTGGYEKLFF.

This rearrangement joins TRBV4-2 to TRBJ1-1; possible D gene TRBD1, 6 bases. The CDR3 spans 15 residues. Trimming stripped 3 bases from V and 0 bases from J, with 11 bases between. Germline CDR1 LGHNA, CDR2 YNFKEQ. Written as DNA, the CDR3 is TGTGCCAGCAGCCACCTGACAGGAGTGAACACTGAAGCTTTCTTT. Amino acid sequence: CASSHLTGVNTEAFF.

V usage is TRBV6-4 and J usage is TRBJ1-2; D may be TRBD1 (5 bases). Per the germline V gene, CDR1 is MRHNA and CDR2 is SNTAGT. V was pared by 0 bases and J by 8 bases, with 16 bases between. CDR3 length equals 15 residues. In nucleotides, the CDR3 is TGTGCCAGCAGTGACTCGCCGGGGCCCGGAGGGGGCTACACCTTC. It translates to CASSDSPGPGGGYTF.

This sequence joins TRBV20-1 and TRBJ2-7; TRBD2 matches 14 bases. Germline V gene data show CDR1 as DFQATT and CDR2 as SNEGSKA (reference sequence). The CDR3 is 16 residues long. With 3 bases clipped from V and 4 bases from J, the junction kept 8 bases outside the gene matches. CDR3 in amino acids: CSASGTSGRLTYEQYF. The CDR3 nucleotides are TGCAGTGCTAGTGGGACTAGCGGGAGATTGACGTACGAGCAGTACTTC.

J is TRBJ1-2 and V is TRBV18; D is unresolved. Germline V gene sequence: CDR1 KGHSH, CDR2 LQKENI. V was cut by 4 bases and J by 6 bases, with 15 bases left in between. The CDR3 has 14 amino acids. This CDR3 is CASSRVTSRDGYTF. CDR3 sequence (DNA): TGTGCCAGCTCACGAGTGACAAGTCGCGATGGCTACACCTTC.

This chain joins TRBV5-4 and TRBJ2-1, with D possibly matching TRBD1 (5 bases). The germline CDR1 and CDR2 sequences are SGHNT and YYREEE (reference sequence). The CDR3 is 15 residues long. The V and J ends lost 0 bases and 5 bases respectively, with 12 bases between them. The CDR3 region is CASSLGGPGDNEQFF. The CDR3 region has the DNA TGTGCCAGCAGCTTGGGGGGCCCTGGTGACAATGAGCAGTTCTTC.

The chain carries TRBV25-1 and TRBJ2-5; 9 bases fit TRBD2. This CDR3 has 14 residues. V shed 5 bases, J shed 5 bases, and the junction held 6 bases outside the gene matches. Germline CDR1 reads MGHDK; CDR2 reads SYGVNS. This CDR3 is CASSRSSGVETQYF. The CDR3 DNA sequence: TGTGCCAGCAGTAGGTCTAGCGGGGTGGAGACCCAGTACTTC.

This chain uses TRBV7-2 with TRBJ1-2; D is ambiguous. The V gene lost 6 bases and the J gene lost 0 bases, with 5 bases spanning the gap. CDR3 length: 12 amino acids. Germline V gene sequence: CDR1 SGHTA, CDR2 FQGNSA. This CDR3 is CASRAANYGYTF. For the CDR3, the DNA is TGTGCCAGCAGGGCGGCTAACTATGGCTACACCTTC.

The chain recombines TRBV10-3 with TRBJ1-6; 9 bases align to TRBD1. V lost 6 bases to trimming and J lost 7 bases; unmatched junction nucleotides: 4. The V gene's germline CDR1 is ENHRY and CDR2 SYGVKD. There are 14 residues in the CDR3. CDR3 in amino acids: CAIRTGTGNSPLHF. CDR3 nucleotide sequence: TGTGCCATCAGGACCGGGACAGGGAATTCACCCCTCCACTTT.

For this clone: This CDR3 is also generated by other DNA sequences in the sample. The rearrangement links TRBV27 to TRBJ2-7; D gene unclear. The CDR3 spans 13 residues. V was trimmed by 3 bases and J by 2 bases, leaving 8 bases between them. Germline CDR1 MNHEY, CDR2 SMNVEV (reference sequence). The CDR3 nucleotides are TGTGCCAGCAGTTTCGGATCCCCCTACGAGCAGTACTTC. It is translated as CASSFGSPYEQYF.

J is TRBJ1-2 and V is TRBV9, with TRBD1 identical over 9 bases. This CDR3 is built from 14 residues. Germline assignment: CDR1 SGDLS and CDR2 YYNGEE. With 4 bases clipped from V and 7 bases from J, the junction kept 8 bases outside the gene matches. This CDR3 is CASSPSDRGLGYTF. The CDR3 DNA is TGTGCCAGCAGCCCCTCGGACAGGGGACTTGGCTACACCTTC. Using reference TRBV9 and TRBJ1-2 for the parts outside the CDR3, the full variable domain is DSGVTQTPKHLITATGQRVTLRCSPRSGDLSVYWYQQSLDQGLQFLIQYYNGEERAKGNILERFSAQQFPDLHSELNLSSLELGDSALYFCASSPSDRGLGYTFGSGTRLTVV.

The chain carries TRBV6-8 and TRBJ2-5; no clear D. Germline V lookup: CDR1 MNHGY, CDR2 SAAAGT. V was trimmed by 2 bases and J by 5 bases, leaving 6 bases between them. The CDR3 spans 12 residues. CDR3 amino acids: CASSYPHETQYF. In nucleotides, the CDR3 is TGTGCCAGCAGTTACCCCCATGAGACCCAGTACTTC.

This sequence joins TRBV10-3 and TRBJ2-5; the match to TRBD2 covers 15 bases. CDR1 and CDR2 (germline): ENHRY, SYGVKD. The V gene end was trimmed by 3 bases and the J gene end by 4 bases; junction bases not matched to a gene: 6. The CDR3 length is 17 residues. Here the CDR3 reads CAISDNGLAGGRETQYF. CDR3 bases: TGTGCCATCAGTGATAACGGACTAGCGGGAGGGAGAGAGACCCAGTACTTC.

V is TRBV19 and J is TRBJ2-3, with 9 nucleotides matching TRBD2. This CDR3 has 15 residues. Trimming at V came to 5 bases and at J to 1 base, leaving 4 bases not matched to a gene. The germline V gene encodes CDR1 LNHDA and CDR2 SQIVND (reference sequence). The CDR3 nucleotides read TGTGCCAGTAGTCCCCGACTAGCGGGCACAGATACGCAGTATTTT. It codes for CASSPRLAGTDTQYF.